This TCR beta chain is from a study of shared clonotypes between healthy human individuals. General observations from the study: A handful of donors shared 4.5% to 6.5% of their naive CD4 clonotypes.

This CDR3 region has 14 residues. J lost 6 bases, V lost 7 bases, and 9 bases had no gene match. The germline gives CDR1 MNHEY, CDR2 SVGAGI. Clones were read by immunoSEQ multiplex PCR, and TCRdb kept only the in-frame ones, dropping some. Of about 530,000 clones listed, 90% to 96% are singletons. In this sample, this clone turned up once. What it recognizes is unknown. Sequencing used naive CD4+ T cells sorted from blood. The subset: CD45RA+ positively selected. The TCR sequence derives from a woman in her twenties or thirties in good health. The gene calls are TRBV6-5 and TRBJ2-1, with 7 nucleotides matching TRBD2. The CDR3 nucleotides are TGTGCCAGCACCCCATATCTAGCGGCCAATGAGCAGTTCTTC. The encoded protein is CASTPYLAANEQFF.